The sequence of this T cell receptor beta chain was determined in a study of blood T cell repertoires in COVID-19. In the study's own analysis: How many nucleated cells were present was estimated from reference gene primer amplification. Only in-frame clones appear in the TCRdb table, and some are missing; sequencing was by immunoSEQ multiplex PCR. V and J calls and clone size are given by that table; D and trimming were obtained from the DNA. The table includes around 26,000 clones, approximately 75% detected once. This clonotype was sampled from a woman aged 70-85 years with COVID-19, enrolled during active disease. Material: peripheral blood.

The CDR3 DNA sequence: TGTGCCAGCAGCCCCTCATTAGGACAGGTTGCAACTAATGAAAAACTGTTTTTT. This sequence encodes CASSPSLGQVATNEKLFF. The rearrangement joins TRBV3-1 (or the pseudogene TRBV3-2) to TRBJ1-4, with 7 bases matching TRBD1. Germline CDR1 LGHDT, CDR2 YNNKEL (reference sequence). CDR3 length: 18 amino acids. J gave up 0 bases and V 4 bases, and 11 bases lay outside the gene matches.